This entry features one T cell receptor beta chain sequence. This entry belongs to a study of control samples from healthy donors and cancer patients. Assay: immunoSEQ multiplex PCR; the TCRdb copy retains only in-frame clones and omits some. The profile shows under 200,000 clones, 94% of them singletons. CDR3 length equals 16 residues. Germline V lookup: CDR1 SGHAT, CDR2 FQNNGV. V dropped 3 bases and J dropped 0 bases, with 14 bases sitting between them. This sequence joins TRBV11-2 and TRBJ1-2; TRBD1 might be the D (6 bases). The TCR originated in a man in his fifties or sixties with colorectal cancer. Specimen: PBMCs. CDR3 nucleotides: TGTGCCAGCAGCTTCCAGACAGGCCCAGCTAACTATGGCTACACCTTC. Residues: CASSFQTGPANYGYTF.